Described below is a single TCR beta chain sequence and its context. Antigen: not known. The data are from a study of cytomegalovirus exposure and HLA in healthy donors. Notes on the study in general: A later analysis revealed that TCR association rates differed between HLA loci, peaking at DRB1 and bottoming out at HLA-C.

It was with 60 Vbeta and 13 Jbeta primers that the PCR ran. The protocol was immunoSEQ multiplex PCR, while the TCRdb copy is restricted to in-frame clones and leaves out a portion. The sample includes 90,000 to 100,000 clones. This clonotype originated in a woman in her 30s in good health and CMV-seronegative. Material: PBMCs.

Written as DNA, the CDR3 is TGTGCCAGCTCATCCATACTAGCGGGGGGGTACAATGAGCAGTTCTTC. Its protein is CASSSILAGGYNEQFF. The chain couples TRBV18 to TRBJ2-1, with TRBD2 matching 13 bases. V was clipped by 5 bases and J by 4 bases; unmatched bases: 5. This CDR3 comprises 16 residues. Germline CDR1 KGHSH, CDR2 LQKENI.